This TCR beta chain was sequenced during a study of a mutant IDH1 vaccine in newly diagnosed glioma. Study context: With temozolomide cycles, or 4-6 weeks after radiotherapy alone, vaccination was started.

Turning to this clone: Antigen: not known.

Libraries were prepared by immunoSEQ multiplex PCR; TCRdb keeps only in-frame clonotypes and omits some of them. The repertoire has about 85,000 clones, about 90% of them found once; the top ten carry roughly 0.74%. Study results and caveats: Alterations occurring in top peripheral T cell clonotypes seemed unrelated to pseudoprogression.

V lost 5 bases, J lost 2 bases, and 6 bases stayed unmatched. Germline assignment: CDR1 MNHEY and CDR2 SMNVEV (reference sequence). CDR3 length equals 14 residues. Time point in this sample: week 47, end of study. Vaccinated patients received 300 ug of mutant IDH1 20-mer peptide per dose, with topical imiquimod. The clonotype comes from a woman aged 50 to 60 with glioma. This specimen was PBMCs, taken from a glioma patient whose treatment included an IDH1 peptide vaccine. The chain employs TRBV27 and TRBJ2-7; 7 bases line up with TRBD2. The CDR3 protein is CASSLRENTYEQYF. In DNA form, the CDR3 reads TGTGCCAGCAGTCTGCGGGAGAACACCTACGAGCAGTACTTC.